This T cell receptor beta chain was documented in a study of T cells in Graves' hyperthyroidism and ophthalmopathy. The study, taken as a whole, reports: For ophthalmopathy, model prediction preceded onset by a median roughly 6.3 months. In blood, most of the thyroid clonotypes expanded above 0.001 were also present. From stable hyperthyroidism, ophthalmopathy was set apart by a 13 V-J model.

Concerning this clonotype itself: Its antigen is not known.

Researchers took RNA transcripts and amplified the TCR beta CDR3 regions from them. During a first-round RT-PCR of the TCR CDR3, the HTBI primer set was used. TCRdb re-analysed the multiplex PCR reads in MiXCR, keeping a single row per CDR3 protein. This sample carries about 400,000 distinct CDR3 sequences, more than 12% of them seen once, and the ten largest clones take 25% to 30%. The CDR3 consists of 14 residues. Germline CDR1 is MDHEN and CDR2 is SYDVKM. Unmatched junction bases numbered 1, after V lost 2 bases and J lost 7 bases. Disease duration was under 3 months in the ophthalmopathy patients, who also had a Clinical Activity Score of at least 3 and a NOSPECS grade of at least 4.

Material for sequencing was blood. The clonotype was recovered from a man aged 45 to 65 with Graves' ophthalmopathy. The V call is TRBV28, the J call TRBJ1-4, with 10 nucleotides matching TRBD1. This CDR3 is CASSLDRGREKLFF. Written as DNA, the CDR3 is TGTGCCAGCAGTTTAGACAGGGGGCGTGAAAAACTGTTTTTT.